This TCR beta chain came from a study of CD49a tissue-resident CD8 T cells in human skin (dated by TCRdb to 2016 to 2017). Background on the whole study: Subsets of tissue-resident memory CD8+ T cells in human skin, defined by their expression of CD49a, CD69 and CD103, were what the study examined.

In sorted CD8+ T cells obtained from the blood, dermis and epidermis of about five healthy donors, TCR beta CDR3 regions were analysed. Both blood and skin samples were provided by each TCR-sequenced donor, and all TCR-sequenced donors were healthy individuals. Before TCR beta sequencing, CD8+ T cell populations were isolated by sorting. Skin was separated into dermal and epidermal compartments before T cells were analysed. The junction shows trimming of 0 bases on V and 4 bases on J, plus 10 bases between the germline ends. From a lookup of the germline V gene, CDR1 and CDR2 are SGDLS and YYNGEE. There are 15 amino acids in the CDR3, from cysteine to phenylalanine inclusive. The sequence is cut down to CDR3 DNA, 45 bases in frame from base 1. Turning to this clone: It lacks a known antigen. Base qualities are not at hand, and no much larger clone is one base apart.

Libraries came from the immunoSEQ multiplex PCR assay. Per the source publication's procedure: TCR V beta family usage frequencies were compared across the sorted blood, dermal and epidermal CD8+ T cell populations. The source is immuneACCESS, and TCRdb retained only in-frame sequences with V and J called. Part of the clones is not carried over; for the studies checked, unresolved V genes explain less than half of this, and the remainder is unexplained. The DNA was the basis for D and trimming; V, J and clone size are from that table. Across this sample there are 1,000 or so clones, with 65% to 75% seen only once. Roughly 25% of the sample is in the top ten clones.

The receptor comes from a human donor in good health. The donor label of this sample is uncertain. The sequenced sample was CD103- CD8+ T cells sorted from skin dermis. The V gene is TRBV9 and the J gene is TRBJ2-2; TRBD1 is a weak D gene call, 6 bases matching. The CDR3 amino acid sequence is: CASSVETGFTGELFF. The bases are TGTGCCAGCAGCGTAGAAACAGGGTTCACCGGGGAGCTGTTTTTT.